These 24 T cell receptor beta chains share one sample of origin, sequenced in a study of neurological immune-mediated disorders. MiXCR was run by TCRdb on the 5' RACE reads, yielding one entry per CDR3 protein. The top ten hold 2.2% of the sample, which has 65,000 to 80,000 distinct CDR3 sequences, around 5% seen once. Sample: PBMCs. These receptors were taken from a woman aged 65 to 85 with multiple sclerosis.

This clonotype was seen ten or more times. This chain connects TRBV12-3 or TRBV12-4 to TRBJ2-6, with 7 bases matching TRBD1. V trimming: 6 bases; J trimming: 0 bases; junction bases outside the gene matches: 5. This CDR3 is built from 16 residues. Here the CDR3 reads CASRTGRPSGANVLTF. The CDR3 region has the DNA TGTGCCAGCAGGACAGGGCGACCCTCTGGGGCCAACGTCCTGACTTTC.

This clonotype was seen at least ten times. The V and J genes are TRBV24-1 and TRBJ2-1, with 9 bases matching TRBD2. The CDR3 runs to 16 residues. J was trimmed by 7 bases and V by 5 bases; bases with no gene match: 11. Germline V gene lookup returns CDR1 KGHDR and CDR2 SFDVKD. CDR3 sequence reads: CATSGGTSKIHNEQFF. The CDR3 DNA follows: TGTGCCACCAGTGGCGGGACTAGCAAGATACATAATGAGCAGTTCTTC.

CDR3: CASSPLPGLNNEQFF. CDR3 sequence (DNA): TGTGCCAGCTCACCACTCCCGGGTTTGAACAATGAGCAGTTCTTC. The chain has TRBV18 and TRBJ2-1; no definite D call. The V gene's germline CDR1 is KGHSH and CDR2 LQKENI. V lost 1 base and J 5 bases, leaving 12 bases between the germline ends. CDR3 length equals 15 residues.

Ten or more counts support this clonotype. The chain uses TRBV20-1 and TRBJ2-7; D assignment may be TRBD1 or TRBD2 (5 bases each). Per the germline V gene, CDR1 is DFQATT and CDR2 is SNEGSKA (reference sequence). Trimming removed 6 bases at V and 2 bases at J, with 14 bases between. The CDR3 length is 13 residues. CDR3 sequence reads: CSAPAGDPYEQYF. As DNA, the CDR3 is TGCAGTGCACCCGCTGGGGACCCCTACGAGCAGTACTTC.

There are many counts of this clonotype. V is TRBV7-2 and J is TRBJ2-7; 7 bases are a match to TRBD1. Germline CDR1 reads SGHTA; CDR2 reads FQGNSA. Trimming removed 5 bases from V and 6 bases from J; junction bases left unmatched: 4. The CDR3 consists of 12 residues. CDR3 coding DNA: TGTGCCAGCAGCACTGACAGGGCCGAGCAGTACTTC. This translates into CASSTDRAEQYF.

This clonotype came up many times. The genes are TRBV5-5 and TRBJ2-1; no clear D. The CDR3 has 13 residues. Trimming removed 4 bases at V and 3 bases at J, with 8 bases between. Germline-derived CDR1 and CDR2 are SGHKS and YYEKEE (reference sequence). CDR3 protein: CASSSPLYNEQFF. The CDR3 DNA reads TGTGCCAGCAGCAGCCCCCTCTACAATGAGCAGTTCTTC.

The table lists this clonotype with many counts. The J gene is TRBJ2-5, the V gene TRBV29-1, with 10 bases matching TRBD2. V gave up 6 bases and J gave up 4 bases; unmatched junction bases: 11. This CDR3 spans 15 amino acids. Per the germline V gene, CDR1 is SQVTM and CDR2 is ANQGSEA. CDR3 DNA sequence: TGCAGCGTCCTAGGGCTAGCGGGAGTGGGAGAGACCCAGTACTTC. It yields the protein CSVLGLAGVGETQYF.

This clonotype was detected ten times or more. The chain recombines TRBV7-9 with TRBJ1-2; TRBD1 matches 7 bases. Unmatched junction bases numbered 7, after V lost 1 base and J lost 5 bases. Germline CDR1 SEHNR, CDR2 FQNEAQ (reference sequence). The CDR3 spans 15 residues. The chain's CDR3 is CASSLETGRSYGYTF. The CDR3 region has the DNA TGTGCCAGCAGCTTAGAGACAGGGAGGTCGTATGGCTACACCTTC.

This clonotype showed up many times. The CDR3 loop is CASSLAGNTGELFF. DNA for the CDR3: TGTGCCAGCAGCTTAGCAGGGAACACCGGGGAGCTGTTTTTT. This chain joins TRBV7-7 and TRBJ2-2; no clear D gene. V gave up 0 bases and J gave up 1 base, with 3 bases separating them. Looked up from germline, CDR1 is SSHAT and CDR2 is FNYEAQ (reference sequence). The length of the CDR3 is 14 residues.

This clonotype was seen repeatedly, ten times or more. The V and J genes are TRBV5-5 and TRBJ2-2; TRBD2 matches at 7 bases. CDR3 size: 15 residues. The junction had 2 bases not matched to a gene; V was cut back by 3 bases and J by 0 bases. The germline gives CDR1 SGHKS, CDR2 YYEKEE (reference sequence). The CDR3 region is CASSWTRANTGELFF. CDR3 coding DNA: TGTGCCAGCAGCTGGACTAGAGCGAACACCGGGGAGCTGTTTTTT.

At least ten counts were recorded for this clonotype. V and J are TRBV29-1 and TRBJ1-2, with 7 bases lining up with TRBD1. Germline CDR1 and CDR2: SQVTM and ANQGSEA. The CDR3 is made up of 13 amino acids. V was pared by 6 bases and J by 8 bases, with 12 bases of the junction left unmatched. The CDR3, as DNA: TGCAGCGTAGCGGACAGGCCGGAGGGGGGCTACACCTTC. Encoded protein: CSVADRPEGGYTF. The whole variable domain, remainder taken from reference TRBV29-1 and TRBJ1-2, is SAVISQKPSRDICQRGTSLTIQCQVDSQVTMMFWYRQQPGQSLTLIATANQGSEATYESGFVIDKFPISRPNLTFSTLTVSNMSPEDSSIYLCSVADRPEGGYTFGSGTRLTVV.

This clonotype was counted ten times or more. The J gene is TRBJ2-2, the V gene TRBV10-3; 7 bases align to TRBD1. The CDR3 runs 14 residues. J gave up 0 bases and V 7 bases, and 2 bases lay outside the gene matches. In germline, CDR1 is ENHRY, CDR2 SYGVKD. The CDR3 region is CAIKGGSNTGELFF. The CDR3 DNA reads TGTGCCATCAAAGGGGGCTCGAACACCGGGGAGCTGTTTTTT.

This clonotype was counted at least ten times. This rearrangement joins TRBV7-2 to TRBJ2-7, with 13 positions matching TRBD2. From germline, CDR1 is SGHTA and CDR2 FQGNSA. V shed 5 bases, J shed 2 bases, and the junction held 6 bases outside the gene matches. The CDR3 runs 16 residues. CDR3 DNA: TGTGCCAGCAGCGGAGGGACTAGCGGGACTCCCTACGAGCAGTACTTC. This encodes CASSGGTSGTPYEQYF.

There are many counts of this clonotype. The chain uses TRBV10-3 and TRBJ1-3; D is unresolved. This CDR3 comprises 14 residues. The germline V gene has CDR1 ENHRY and CDR2 SYGVKD. Trimming removed 4 bases from V and 2 bases from J, with 9 bases in between. The CDR3 DNA reads TGTGCCATCAGTGGGACCTCAGCTGGAAACACCATATATTTT. It translates to CAISGTSAGNTIYF.

This clonotype was recorded many times. V and J are TRBV20-1 and TRBJ2-1, with D unresolved. Germline CDR1 and CDR2: DFQATT and SNEGSKA (reference sequence). Deletions cut 3 bases from V and 15 bases from J, with 15 bases between. The CDR3 length is 11 residues. In DNA form, the CDR3 reads TGCAGTGCTAGTAAGCTACCTGGTTTGTTCTTC. This sequence encodes CSASKLPGLFF.

CDR3: CASMVGQVSEAFF. The DNA for the CDR3 is TGTGCCAGCATGGTGGGACAGGTCTCTGAAGCTTTCTTT. The chain employs TRBV6-2 or TRBV6-3 and TRBJ1-1; the match to TRBD1 covers 8 bases. Unmatched junction bases numbered 7, after V lost 7 bases and J lost 6 bases. Germline assignment: CDR1 MNHEY and CDR2 SVGEGT. This CDR3 has 13 amino acids.

This clonotype was observed at least ten times. This chain links TRBV20-1 with TRBJ1-2, with 11 positions matching TRBD1. CDR3 length equals 14 residues. Losses at the gene ends were 6 bases for V and 5 bases for J; bases not matched to a gene: 8. The germline V gene encodes CDR1 DFQATT and CDR2 SNEGSKA (reference sequence). The CDR3 region is CSAPGQGVLYGYTF. The CDR3 DNA follows: TGCAGTGCACCGGGACAGGGGGTTTTGTATGGCTACACCTTC.

The sample holds many counts of this clonotype. The chain couples TRBV5-1 to TRBJ2-3; possibly TRBD1 or TRBD2 for D (5 bases each). V shed 0 bases and J shed 1 base, with 6 bases lying between them. The CDR3 has 14 residues. Looked up from germline, CDR1 is SGHRS and CDR2 is YFSETQ. The CDR3: CASSLEGRTDTQYF. DNA of the CDR3: TGCGCCAGCAGCTTGGAGGGACGCACAGATACGCAGTATTTT. Variable domain in full (rest from reference TRBV5-1 and TRBJ2-3): KAGVTQTPRYLIKTRGQQVTLSCSPISGHRSVSWYQQTPGQGLQFLFEYFSETQRNKGNFPGRFSGRQFSNSRSEMNVSTLELGDSALYLCASSLEGRTDTQYFGPGTRLTVL.

At least ten counts were recorded for this clonotype. The chain couples TRBV7-9 to TRBJ1-1; the D is unclear. Trimming took off 2 bases at V and 2 bases at J, with 9 bases between the two ends. Germline V lookup: CDR1 SEHNR, CDR2 FQNEAQ (reference sequence). This CDR3 comprises 14 residues. The CDR3 DNA sequence: TGTGCCAGCAGCTTAAGAGCAGGTAACACTGAAGCTTTCTTT. It codes for CASSLRAGNTEAFF.

The gene calls are TRBV27 and TRBJ2-2; 7 bases fit TRBD2. CDR1 is MNHEY, CDR2 SMNVEV, per germline (reference sequence). Germline trimming cut 5 bases from V and 7 bases from J; bases unmatched to any gene: 10. This CDR3 has 15 amino acids. Written as DNA, the CDR3 is TGTGCCAGCAGTACGCGGGAGAAGGGGAACGGGGAGCTGTTTTTT. It specifies CASSTREKGNGELFF.

A word on this clonotype: This could be a read error, since a much larger clone is one nucleotide away. This chain joins TRBV7-2 and TRBJ1-6; D not resolved. V was cut by 8 bases and J by 7 bases, with 6 bases left in between. This CDR3 comprises 11 residues. Germline loops: CDR1 SGHTA, CDR2 FQGNSA. The CDR3 nucleotides are TGTGCCAGCGGCCAGAATTCACCCCTCCACTTT. It encodes CASGQNSPLHF.

This clonotype occurred many times. V is TRBV20-1 and J is TRBJ1-2, with D possibly matching TRBD1 (5 bases). V lost 6 bases to trimming and J lost 6 bases, with 17 bases between them. Germline loops: CDR1 DFQATT, CDR2 SNEGSKA (reference sequence). The CDR3 covers 13 residues. CDR3: CSARPGREHGYTF. The CDR3 coding sequence is TGCAGTGCCCGCCCGGGCAGGGAACATGGCTACACCTTC.

This clonotype was observed many times. The chain combines TRBV5-1 with TRBJ1-5; D not certain. Trimming removed 0 bases from V and 6 bases from J, with 10 bases in between. CDR1 SGHRS and CDR2 YFSETQ come from the germline V gene. The CDR3 is 14 residues long. As DNA, the CDR3 is TGCGCCAGCAGCTTGGTCGGAGGTGGTCAGCCCCAGCATTTT. Its translation: CASSLVGGGQPQHF.

This clonotype was seen a handful of times. The CDR3 region is CASSQEGFGANVLTF. The CDR3 DNA reads as TGTGCCAGCAGCCAAGAGGGGTTCGGGGCCAACGTCCTGACTTTC. V gene TRBV3-1 combines with J gene TRBJ2-6; D gene ambiguous. The germline gives CDR1 LGHDT, CDR2 YNNKEL (reference sequence). The length of the CDR3 is 15 residues. V dropped 0 bases and J dropped 4 bases, with 7 bases sitting between them.